The next 24 T cell receptor beta chains were all read from a single sample in a study of cytomegalovirus exposure and HLA in healthy donors. The PCR was carried out with 60 Vbeta primers and 13 Jbeta primers. Assay used: immunoSEQ multiplex PCR; TCRdb lists only in-frame clones, some missing. This table holds about 170,000 clones. Sequenced sample: PBMCs. These receptors were obtained from a woman younger than 30 in good health and CMV-seropositive.

The chain uses TRBV6-5 and TRBJ2-5; 7 bases are a match to TRBD2. This CDR3 comprises 16 residues. Germline loops: CDR1 MNHEY, CDR2 SVGAGI. V lost 2 bases and J lost 1; bases outside the gene matches: 7. The CDR3 sequence is CASSYPSSGTQETQYF. The DNA for the CDR3 is TGTGCCAGCAGTTACCCGTCTAGCGGAACCCAAGAGACCCAGTACTTC.

This chain connects TRBV5-6 to TRBJ2-7, with 7 nucleotides matching TRBD1. From germline, CDR1 is SGHDT and CDR2 YYEEEE. Unmatched junction bases numbered 5, after V lost 5 bases and J lost 3 bases. The CDR3 covers 13 residues. This chain's CDR3 is CASRYRQGYEQYF. The CDR3 DNA is TGTGCCAGCAGGTACCGACAGGGCTACGAGCAGTACTTC.

About this clone itself: This sample also contains other DNA sequences that code for the same CDR3. J is TRBJ2-5 and V is TRBV2; possible D gene TRBD2, 5 bases. CDR1 SNHLY and CDR2 FYNNEI come from the germline V gene. The CDR3 runs to 13 residues. Deletions cut 5 bases from V and 2 bases from J, with 9 bases between. CDR3 sequence reads: CASSWTDQETQYF. The CDR3 DNA is TGTGCCAGCAGTTGGACTGATCAAGAGACCCAGTACTTC.

V and J are TRBV6-1 and TRBJ1-5, with D perhaps TRBD1 (5 bases). This CDR3 has 14 residues. Trimming stripped 6 bases from V and 5 bases from J, with 14 bases between. Germline-derived CDR1 and CDR2 are MNHNS and SASEGT. The chain's CDR3 is CASRQDPSYQPQHF. CDR3 nucleotide sequence: TGTGCCAGCAGACAGGACCCGTCCTATCAGCCCCAGCATTTT.

The gene calls are TRBV4-1 and TRBJ1-2; 8 nucleotides align to TRBD1. Germline lookup yields CDR1 MGHRA and CDR2 YSYEKL. Trimming at V came to 10 bases and at J to 4 bases, leaving 8 bases not matched to a gene. The CDR3 sequence is 13 residues long. The CDR3 is CATSQGEVYGYTF. The CDR3 DNA follows: TGCGCCACTTCACAGGGGGAAGTCTATGGCTACACCTTC.

The rearrangement links TRBV7-2 to TRBJ1-2; D remains ambiguous. The V end was cut by 6 bases, the J end by 8 bases, with 16 bases between. The germline V gene encodes CDR1 SGHTA and CDR2 FQGNSA. The CDR3 consists of 13 residues. The CDR3 region has the DNA TGTGCCAGCAGGACACCAGGTTCGCCAGGCTACACCTTC. As protein: CASRTPGSPGYTF.

The chain couples TRBV9 to TRBJ2-1; tentative D call: TRBD2 (5 bases). The CDR3 sequence is 13 residues long. V was clipped by 0 bases and J by 10 bases, with 11 bases between them. Per the germline V gene, CDR1 is SGDLS and CDR2 is YYNGEE. CDR3 protein: CASSVGGSGEQFF. The CDR3 DNA reads TGTGCCAGCAGCGTAGGAGGGAGCGGAGAGCAGTTCTTC.

The rearrangement uses TRBV2 and TRBJ1-1, with TRBD1 identical over 7 bases. Per the germline V gene, CDR1 is SNHLY and CDR2 is FYNNEI. With V trimmed by 5 bases and J by 8 bases, 11 bases remained unmatched. The CDR3 extends over 14 amino acids. The CDR3 sequence: CASSKYGTEPEAFF. CDR3 DNA: TGTGCCAGCAGTAAATACGGGACAGAGCCCGAAGCTTTCTTT.

This chain connects TRBV6-4 to TRBJ2-3, with 16 bases lining up with TRBD2. This CDR3 has 19 amino acids. Germline trimming cut 0 bases from V and 1 base from J; bases unmatched to any gene: 4. The germline gives CDR1 MRHNA, CDR2 SNTAGT. Written as DNA, the CDR3 is TGTGCCAGCAGTGACTCAGGGACTAGCGGGAGGGCCCGCACAGATACGCAGTATTTT. It codes for CASSDSGTSGRARTDTQYF.

The CDR3 DNA sequence: TGTGCCAGCAGCTTGACAGTCTCCTACAATGAGCAGTTCTTC. The encoded protein is CASSLTVSYNEQFF. The J gene is TRBJ2-1, the V gene TRBV7-9; TRBD1 is a possible D gene (5 bases). Germline assignment: CDR1 SEHNR and CDR2 FQNEAQ (reference sequence). V was shortened by 3 bases and J by 0 bases, with 6 bases between the two germline ends. The CDR3 runs 14 residues.

CDR3 DNA: TGTGCCAGCAGCTTCGGACAGAGCCAAGAGACCCAGTACTTC. This encodes CASSFGQSQETQYF. The gene calls are TRBV7-9 and TRBJ2-5; possibly TRBD1 for D (6 bases). The CDR3 spans 14 residues. Trimming pared 3 bases from V and 1 base from J, leaving 9 bases between. The germline V gene has CDR1 SEHNR and CDR2 FQNEAQ (reference sequence).

The chain uses TRBV5-5 and TRBJ1-5, with 11 nucleotides matching TRBD1. From germline, CDR1 is SGHKS and CDR2 YYEKEE (reference sequence). The CDR3 totals 14 residues. Trimming removed 3 bases from V and 5 bases from J; junction bases left unmatched: 1. The CDR3 spells CASSWTGGDQPQHF. The CDR3 region has the DNA TGTGCCAGCAGCTGGACAGGGGGCGATCAGCCCCAGCATTTT.

The rearrangement uses TRBV30 and TRBJ1-1; TRBD1 might be the D (6 bases). The CDR3 loop spans 12 amino acids. Trimming took off 8 bases at V and 5 bases at J, with 15 bases between the two ends. In germline, CDR1 is GTSNPN, CDR2 SVGIG (reference sequence). The CDR3 loop reads CARQGGGTEAFF. Here the CDR3 DNA reads TGTGCCCGACAAGGGGGGGGAACTGAAGCTTTCTTT.

The rearrangement uses TRBV9 and TRBJ2-1; 9 nucleotides align to TRBD1. Germline trimming cut 4 bases from V and 6 bases from J; bases unmatched to any gene: 11. Germline CDR1 reads SGDLS; CDR2 reads YYNGEE. The CDR3 contains 16 residues. CDR3 residues: CASSHPRTGDLNEQFF. The CDR3 bases are TGTGCCAGCAGCCATCCCCGGACAGGGGATCTCAATGAGCAGTTCTTC. The entire variable domain, with the rest obtained from reference TRBV9 and TRBJ2-1, is as follows: DSGVTQTPKHLITATGQRVTLRCSPRSGDLSVYWYQQSLDQGLQFLIQYYNGEERAKGNILERFSAQQFPDLHSELNLSSLELGDSALYFCASSHPRTGDLNEQFFGPGTRLTVL.

The chain links TRBV15 to TRBJ1-3, with 7 bases identical to TRBD1. Trimming at V came to 6 bases and at J to 0 bases, leaving 5 bases not matched to a gene. The CDR3 is 15 amino acids. Looked up from germline, CDR1 is LNHNV and CDR2 is YYDKDF (reference sequence). In DNA form, the CDR3 reads TGTGCCACCAGAGCGGACAGGAGCTCTGGAAACACCATATATTTT. This gives the protein CATRADRSSGNTIYF.

The genes are TRBV10-3 and TRBJ2-3; no clear D gene. CDR3 size: 13 residues. The germline V gene encodes CDR1 ENHRY and CDR2 SYGVKD. Trimming shortened V by 7 bases and J by 0 bases, and 8 bases separated the two germline ends. The CDR3 region is CAIMGRSTDTQYF. CDR3 coding DNA: TGTGCCATCATGGGCCGGAGCACAGATACGCAGTATTTT.

The CDR3 DNA is TGTGCCAGCTCACAAAGCGGGAGCTCGTACAATGAGCAGTTCTTC. It codes for CASSQSGSSYNEQFF. The V and J genes are TRBV18 and TRBJ2-1, with TRBD2 matching over 8 bases. CDR1 KGHSH and CDR2 LQKENI come from the germline V gene. This CDR3 is built from 15 residues. V gave up 4 bases and J gave up 4 bases; unmatched junction bases: 6.

The chain is built from TRBV5-1 and TRBJ1-1, with TRBD1 matching 7 bases. The CDR3 is 12 amino acids. Trimming at V came to 2 bases and at J to 5 bases, leaving 0 bases not matched to a gene. Per germline, CDR1 SGHRS and CDR2 YFSETQ. In DNA, the CDR3 is TGCGCCAGCAGCTTACAGGGGACTGAAGCTTTCTTT. This encodes CASSLQGTEAFF.

The chain couples TRBV27 to TRBJ1-6; the D gene is possibly TRBD1 (6 bases). The CDR3 spans 14 residues. Germline V gene sequence: CDR1 MNHEY, CDR2 SMNVEV (reference sequence). V lost 3 bases and J 5 bases, leaving 8 bases between the germline ends. The CDR3: CASSFRQDNSPLHF. CDR3 sequence (DNA): TGTGCCAGCAGTTTTAGACAGGATAATTCACCCCTCCACTTT.

V usage is TRBV9 and J usage is TRBJ1-2; possible D gene TRBD1, 5 bases. Germline V gene sequence: CDR1 SGDLS, CDR2 YYNGEE. CDR3 size: 15 residues. V lost 0 bases to trimming and J lost 10 bases, with 19 bases between them. In DNA form, the CDR3 reads TGTGCCAGCAGCGTAGGCGACAGCCCGAAACACGACTACACCTTC. It codes for CASSVGDSPKHDYTF.

Worth noting for this clone: Relative to the germline gene, one junction end is altered; a read error may explain this. The CDR3 here is CAWSGGGEIKVF. The CDR3 nucleotides are TGTGCCTGGAGTGGAGGGGGGGAAATAAAGGTTTTT. The chain is built from TRBV30 and TRBJ1-4, with TRBD1 as a possible D gene (6 bases). Per the germline V gene, CDR1 is GTSNPN and CDR2 is SVGIG (reference sequence). This CDR3 has 12 residues.

The chain has TRBV4-1 and TRBJ2-3, with D possibly being TRBD2 (6 bases). From germline, CDR1 is MGHRA and CDR2 YSYEKL. The CDR3 runs to 13 residues. V was cut by 8 bases and J by 4 bases, with 13 bases left in between. DNA of the CDR3: TGCGCCAGCCGGGGGTTCGAGGCAGATACGCAGTATTTT. Residues: CASRGFEADTQYF.

The gene calls are TRBV5-4 and TRBJ1-3; 8 nucleotides agree with TRBD1. V was pared by 4 bases and J by 6 bases, with 12 bases of the junction left unmatched. CDR1 is SGHNT, CDR2 YYREEE, per germline (reference sequence). This CDR3 has 16 amino acids. In nucleotides, the CDR3 is TGTGCCAGCAGCCCTAACCCTGGACAGGGTTTAAACACCATATATTTT. The encoded protein is CASSPNPGQGLNTIYF.

V usage is TRBV4-1 and J usage is TRBJ2-7; 12 positions match TRBD2. Per germline, CDR1 MGHRA and CDR2 YSYEKL. CDR3 length: 17 residues. Trimming removed 1 base from V and 7 bases from J; junction bases left unmatched: 11. The CDR3: CASSQAFGGLAGGEQYF. CDR3 DNA: TGCGCCAGCAGCCAAGCGTTCGGGGGACTAGCGGGTGGAGAGCAGTACTTC.